This paragraph reports one TCR beta chain. As yet, its antigen is unknown. The data stem from a study of response to subunit inactivated influenza vaccine. Study conclusions and caveats: Authors suggested seasonal influenza vaccinations each recruit few new T cells.

One entry per CDR3 protein results from TCRdb running MiXCR on the RT-PCR reads. The sample holds about 530,000 distinct CDR3 sequences, over 10% seen once. V lost 4 bases, J lost 5 bases, and 14 bases lay in between. The CDR3 sequence is 14 residues long. Per germline, CDR1 LNHDA and CDR2 SQIVND (reference sequence). The chain employs TRBV19 and TRBJ1-2, with TRBD1 as a possible D gene (6 bases). The TCR originated in a man over 45 who received an inactivated influenza vaccine. The sequencing used PBMCs from blood, collected 35 to 45 days after vaccination. In DNA form, the CDR3 reads TGTGCCAGTAGTACACAGGGAGTTCAGTATGGCTACACCTTC. This translates into CASSTQGVQYGYTF.